The 28 T cell receptor beta chains below come from one sample, sequenced in a study of blood T cell repertoires in COVID-19. Clones were sequenced by immunoSEQ multiplex PCR, and TCRdb holds only the in-frame ones, with some missing. The sample shows 120,000 or so clones, about three quarters of them seen only once. Sequenced sample: peripheral blood. These receptors all stem from a woman between 65 and 79 years old with acute or convalescent COVID-19.

This clone was seen a few times. V usage is TRBV21-1 and J usage is TRBJ1-2. TRBV21-1 is flagged as a pseudogene. The CDR3 is 12 residues long. The CDR3 DNA reads as TGTGCCAGCAACGGTGGGGATTTCGGGGGAACCTTC. Its translation: CASNGGDFGGTF.

This clone has just one count. The CDR3 DNA follows: TGCGCCAGCAGCGTTGACAGGGGAGCGGAGACCCAGTACTTC. Protein product: CASSVDRGAETQYF. The genes are TRBV5-1 and TRBJ2-5; 8 bases fit TRBD1. V lost 4 bases, J lost 5 bases, and 7 bases stayed unmatched. The CDR3 is made up of 14 amino acids. The germline V gene has CDR1 SGHRS and CDR2 YFSETQ.

V usage is TRBV5-6 and J usage is TRBJ1-2; 8 bases map to TRBD1. Losses at the gene ends were 2 bases for V and 8 bases for J; bases not matched to a gene: 14. This CDR3 contains 16 residues. CDR1 is SGHDT, CDR2 YYEEEE, per germline. The CDR3 coding sequence is TGTGCCAGCAGCTTATCCGGACAGGGAAGACGATGGGGCTACACCTTC. This codes for CASSLSGQGRRWGYTF.

This chain joins TRBV25-1 and TRBJ2-7; 10 bases line up with TRBD2. The length of the CDR3 is 16 residues. With V trimmed by 1 base and J by 2 bases, 5 bases remained unmatched. The germline V gene has CDR1 MGHDK and CDR2 SYGVNS. CDR3 DNA: TGTGCCAGCAGTGAATTAGCGGGGGGCGAACCCTACGAGCAGTACTTC. Amino acids: CASSELAGGEPYEQYF.

V and J are TRBV7-2 and TRBJ1-6; 7 bases are a match to TRBD1. Germline V gives CDR1 SGHTA, CDR2 FQGNSA. V was pared by 4 bases and J by 0 bases, with 6 bases of the junction left unmatched. The CDR3 loop spans 17 amino acids. The chain's CDR3 is CASSSRQGGSYNSPLHF. The CDR3 DNA sequence: TGTGCCAGCAGCTCGCGACAGGGCGGCTCCTATAATTCACCCCTCCACTTT.

The V call is TRBV10-2, the J call TRBJ1-2; 7 bases match TRBD1. The CDR3 length is 13 residues. Germline lookup yields CDR1 WSHSY and CDR2 SAAADI. The V segment lost 6 bases and the J segment 1 base; nucleotides outside the gene matches: 2. The CDR3 region has the DNA TGCGCCAGCAGGCAGGGGGGTAACTATGGCTACACCTTC. It codes for CASRQGGNYGYTF.

The gene calls are TRBV20-1 and TRBJ1-1, with D unclear. The CDR3 is made up of 11 amino acids. The V and J ends lost 2 bases and 4 bases respectively, with 5 bases between them. Germline V gene lookup returns CDR1 DFQATT and CDR2 SNEGSKA (reference sequence). The CDR3 is CSARQFTEAFF. CDR3 nucleotide sequence: TGCAGTGCTAGACAGTTCACTGAAGCTTTCTTT.

This clone was seen just once. The V gene is TRBV28, the J gene TRBJ1-6, with 10 bases lining up with TRBD1. Trimming removed 4 bases from V and 8 bases from J; junction bases left unmatched: 5. CDR3 length: 15 amino acids. Germline V gene data show CDR1 as MDHEN and CDR2 as SYDVKM. This chain's CDR3 is CASSSPDRGHSPLHF. The DNA for the CDR3 is TGTGCCAGCAGTTCCCCCGACAGGGGGCATTCACCCCTCCACTTT.

The rearrangement links TRBV4-1 to TRBJ2-5; a weak D match, TRBD2 (7 bases). Looked up from germline, CDR1 is MGHRA and CDR2 is YSYEKL. The CDR3 is made up of 17 amino acids. V was cut by 0 bases and J by 5 bases, with 19 bases left in between. The CDR3 sequence: CASSQESAGAGRETQYF. The CDR3 DNA reads TGCGCCAGCAGCCAAGAAAGTGCGGGGGCGGGAAGGGAGACCCAGTACTTC.

The V gene is TRBV11-3, the J gene TRBJ1-5; D unclear. V shed 1 base and J shed 0 bases, with 13 bases lying between them. CDR1 and CDR2 (germline): SGHNT, YENEEA. CDR3 size: 17 residues. CDR3 DNA sequence: TGTGCCAGCAGCTTAGGGGGTAGCGTTGGTAGCAATCAGCCCCAGCATTTT. This gives the protein CASSLGGSVGSNQPQHF.

The CDR3 spells CASSQRGNTEAFF. The CDR3 DNA reads TGTGCCAGCAGCCAAAGGGGTAACACTGAAGCTTTCTTT. The chain recombines TRBV16 with TRBJ1-1, with D maybe TRBD1 (5 bases). Deletions cut 2 bases from V and 2 bases from J, with 6 bases between. Germline CDR1 KGHSY, CDR2 FQNENV. The CDR3 spans 13 residues.

The sample holds a few counts of this clone. V is TRBV5-6 and J is TRBJ1-6; possible D gene TRBD1, 5 bases. CDR1 is SGHDT and CDR2 is YYEEEE in the germline V gene. The CDR3 loop spans 15 amino acids. Trimming shortened V by 2 bases and J by 10 bases, and 16 bases separated the two germline ends. The CDR3 sequence is CASSFRDYLASPLHF. In nucleotides, the CDR3 is TGTGCCAGCAGCTTCCGGGACTACTTGGCGTCACCCCTCCACTTT.

This sequence joins TRBV5-4 and TRBJ1-4, with D perhaps matching TRBD1 (5 bases). The CDR3 consists of 14 residues. Germline CDR1 SGHNT, CDR2 YYREEE (reference sequence). Deletions cut 5 bases from V and 3 bases from J, with 11 bases between. As DNA, the CDR3 is TGTGCCAGCAGTACCGGGGGTTCTAATGAAAAACTGTTTTTT. It translates to CASSTGGSNEKLFF.

This chain joins TRBV28 and TRBJ1-1, with no clear D. The length of the CDR3 is 14 residues. V gave up 8 bases and J gave up 0 bases, with 13 bases separating them. In germline, CDR1 is MDHEN, CDR2 SYDVKM. Here the CDR3 DNA reads TGTGCCAGCCCGAAGGGAGGCATGAACACTGAAGCTTTCTTT. Amino acid sequence: CASPKGGMNTEAFF.

The CDR3 loop reads CASSLRGYNEQFF. The CDR3 DNA reads TGTGCCAGCAGTTTAAGGGGCTACAATGAGCAGTTCTTC. The chain carries TRBV28 and TRBJ2-1; D may be TRBD1 (5 bases). Germline CDR1 and CDR2: MDHEN and SYDVKM. There are 13 residues in the CDR3. V lost 2 bases to trimming and J lost 3 bases, with 5 bases between them.

Here the CDR3 reads CASSLDRQGYNEQFF. The CDR3 coding sequence is TGTGCCAGCAGCTTAGATAGACAGGGGTACAATGAGCAGTTCTTC. The genes are TRBV11-2 and TRBJ2-1; 8 bases map to TRBD1. The CDR3 totals 15 residues. CDR1 and CDR2 (germline): SGHAT, FQNNGV. V trimming: 0 bases; J trimming: 4 bases; junction bases outside the gene matches: 2.

This clone was found a few times. The chain couples TRBV29-1 to TRBJ1-2, with a tentative D call TRBD1 (6 bases). V was pared by 4 bases and J by 1 base, with 10 bases between. The germline gives CDR1 SQVTM, CDR2 ANQGSEA. This CDR3 spans 13 amino acids. CDR3 loop: CSVGGGGNYGYTF. As DNA, the CDR3 is TGCAGCGTTGGGGGGGGCGGTAACTATGGCTACACCTTC.

The V call is TRBV12-5, the J call TRBJ2-7, with 8 bases that match TRBD1. The CDR3 spans 14 residues. Germline loops: CDR1 LGHNT, CDR2 FRNRAP. The V gene end was trimmed by 7 bases and the J gene end by 2 bases; junction bases not matched to a gene: 7. As DNA, the CDR3 is TGTGCTAGTGTCGGGACAGGTCTCCCCTACGAGCAGTACTTC. It translates to CASVGTGLPYEQYF.

This clone was seen only a few times. The CDR3 DNA reads TGTGCCAGCAGTACACCGGGACAGGGCACAGATACGCAGTATTTT. Protein sequence: CASSTPGQGTDTQYF. The V and J genes are TRBV6-5 and TRBJ2-3; 8 bases fit TRBD1. With V trimmed by 5 bases and J by 1 base, 5 bases remained unmatched. The CDR3 totals 15 residues. CDR1 and CDR2 (germline): MNHEY, SVGAGI.

The chain uses TRBV5-6 and TRBJ1-1, with a weak D call TRBD1 (5 bases). V lost 3 bases, J lost 5 bases, and 14 bases lay in between. Germline CDR1 and CDR2: SGHDT and YYEEEE. The CDR3 runs to 14 residues. The CDR3 bases are TGTGCCAGCAGCTCCGGGGGACTGGGGACTGAAGCTTTCTTT. It codes for CASSSGGLGTEAFF.

V usage is TRBV9 and J usage is TRBJ1-2; 10 positions agree with TRBD1. The trim removed 2 bases at V and 5 bases at J, leaving 6 bases unmatched. The CDR3 has 15 residues. Germline CDR1 and CDR2: SGDLS and YYNGEE. The CDR3 is CASSVGTGVGYGYTF. CDR3 nucleotide sequence: TGTGCCAGCAGCGTCGGGACAGGGGTCGGGTATGGCTACACCTTC.

V usage is TRBV7-2 and J usage is TRBJ1-3; D not resolved. The germline V gene has CDR1 SGHTA and CDR2 FQGNSA. Trimming left V 3 bases short and J 4 bases short, with 10 bases between. The CDR3 runs to 14 residues. The CDR3 protein is CASSFGVAGNTIYF. As DNA, the CDR3 is TGTGCCAGCAGCTTCGGGGTGGCCGGAAACACCATATATTTT.

This chain links TRBV19 with TRBJ1-2; 7 positions match TRBD1. CDR1 and CDR2 (germline): LNHDA, SQIVND (reference sequence). V was pared by 7 bases and J by 6 bases, with 8 bases of the junction left unmatched. The CDR3 sequence is 13 residues long. The CDR3, as DNA: TGTGCCAGTAACCCTGACAGGGAAGATGGCTACACCTTC. It codes for CASNPDREDGYTF.

The chain combines TRBV5-1 with TRBJ1-2, with D maybe TRBD1 (6 bases). The CDR3 spans 14 residues. The V and J ends lost 4 bases and 3 bases respectively, with 13 bases between them. Germline V CDR1 and CDR2: SGHRS, YFSETQ. Here the CDR3 reads CASSPTGSDYGYTF. CDR3 nucleotides: TGCGCCAGCAGCCCCACAGGGTCCGACTATGGCTACACCTTC.

The chain links TRBV7-9 to TRBJ2-5; 7 bases align to TRBD2. This CDR3 has 15 residues. The germline CDR1 and CDR2 sequences are SEHNR and FQNEAQ (reference sequence). V shed 5 bases and J 4 bases; nucleotides not matched to a gene: 10. CDR3 bases: TGTGCCAGCAGCATAATTGCGGGGGTCAGAGAGACCCAGTACTTC. It yields the protein CASSIIAGVRETQYF.

The rearrangement uses TRBV29-1 and TRBJ2-7; D not resolved. The V gene lost 3 bases and the J gene lost 3 bases, with 12 bases spanning the gap. CDR3 length equals 13 residues. Germline V CDR1 and CDR2: SQVTM, ANQGSEA. The DNA of the CDR3 is TGCAGCGTTGATCGGTTGATCTTCTACGAGCAGTACTTC. The encoded protein is CSVDRLIFYEQYF.

The chain recombines TRBV12-5 with TRBJ1-3; D may be TRBD1 (6 bases). Trimming left V 3 bases short and J 2 bases short, with 11 bases between. CDR3 length equals 15 residues. CDR1 and CDR2 (germline): LGHNT, FRNRAP. The CDR3 DNA reads TGTGCTAGTGGTTTCCTATCAGGGGCTGGAAACACCATATATTTT. As protein: CASGFLSGAGNTIYF.

This clone has only a few counts. V is TRBV27 and J is TRBJ2-7; TRBD2 aligns across 7 bases. Germline V gene data show CDR1 as MNHEY and CDR2 as SMNVEV (reference sequence). Trimming took 2 bases from V and 3 from J; bases not matched to a gene: 7. CDR3 size: 15 residues. This CDR3 is CASSLGSGASYEQYF. In DNA form, the CDR3 reads TGTGCCAGCAGTTTAGGGAGCGGGGCCAGCTACGAGCAGTACTTC.